This entry features one T cell receptor (beta chain) sequence. Antigen specificity is unknown. This entry comes from a study of T cell responses to AZD1222 COVID-19 vaccine. Study summary: Second-dose recipients at about 4 or about 12 weeks were treated as one pooled group.

Data came from immunoSEQ multiplex PCR; TCRdb stores just in-frame clones and leaves some out. Of tens of thousands of clones in the sample, roughly nine tenths were seen once. The CDR3 runs 12 residues. Per germline, CDR1 SNHLY and CDR2 FYNNEI. The V segment lost 6 bases and the J segment 6 bases; nucleotides outside the gene matches: 2. Overall study findings and caveats: Females outnumbered males among donors, who were mostly white British; clonal diversity was possibly underestimated. After two AZD1222 doses, spike-specific TCR breadth and depth rose versus day 0. Just 5 to 7 AZD1222 recipients tested seropositive at baseline.

This sequence originates from an adult in good health. Sequencing used peripheral blood, obtained on day 0 of AZD1222 vaccination. This chain joins TRBV2 and TRBJ2-7, with 10 bases aligning to TRBD1. The chain's CDR3 is CASRTGGSEQYF. CDR3 bases: TGTGCCAGCAGGACAGGGGGCAGCGAGCAGTACTTC.